The following is a TCR beta chain sequence with its context. Antigen specificity is unknown. CDR3 length: 14 amino acids. Here immunoSEQ multiplex PCR was the method, and the copy in TCRdb shows in-frame clones only, minus some. Of fewer than 1,900 clones listed, 20% to 25% are singletons. The source of the sample is a study of T cells in localized non-small cell lung cancer. Study findings and constraints: When the top 100 tumor clones were examined, a median approximately 62 of them also appeared in the adjacent lung, which was paired and uninvolved.

The rearrangement links TRBV7-5 to TRBJ2-2; TRBD2, the table's D call, was not compared with the DNA. TRBV7-5 is annotated as a pseudogene. The source material was normal lung tissue next to the tumor, sampled before any cancer treatment. The receptor's source is a male donor at least 60 years old with stage I lung adenocarcinoma. In DNA form, the CDR3 reads TGTGCCAGCAGCTTGGATCTAGTCACCGGGGAGCTGTTTTTT. This sequence encodes CASSLDLVTGELFF.